This TCR beta chain was sequenced during a study of blood T cell repertoires in COVID-19. Overall study context: The cDNA or gDNA used as material had been derived from T cells, B-cell-depleted T cells, or PBMCs.

Germline CDR1 reads LGHDT; CDR2 reads YNNKEL (reference sequence). The CDR3 consists of 15 residues. The V gene end was trimmed by 4 bases and the J gene end by 4 bases; junction bases not matched to a gene: 7. In the authors' methods: By means of reference gene primer amplification, nucleated cell counts were estimated. Clones were sequenced by immunoSEQ multiplex PCR, and TCRdb holds only the in-frame ones, with some missing. The V and J calls and the clone size are those of that table, but D and trimming were determined from the DNA. The sample includes 150,000 to 200,000 clones, 82% seen only once; the top ten take 7.8%. Patients at the Seattle site were enrolled during active infection and followed longitudinally.

The clonotype comes from a woman in her fifties or sixties with COVID-19, enrolled during active disease. The chain couples TRBV3-1 (or the pseudogene TRBV3-2) to TRBJ2-1, with TRBD2 matching over 7 bases. Input material: peripheral blood. The CDR3 is CASSLRGVRYNEQFF. CDR3 sequence (DNA): TGTGCCAGCAGCCTCCGGGGGGTACGGTACAATGAGCAGTTCTTC.